This TCR beta chain was observed in a study of cytomegalovirus exposure and HLA in healthy donors. Overall study findings and caveats: Specificity for CMV antigens was confirmed in vitro for a few of the CMV-associated chains.

This clone has only a few counts. Its antigen is not known. The repertoire was sequenced with immunoSEQ multiplex PCR; TCRdb's copy has only in-frame clones and lacks some. The sample holds 220,000 or so clones, approximately 88% seen once. Germline CDR1 and CDR2: MGHDK and SYGVNS. CDR3 length: 13 amino acids. Trimming shortened V by 5 bases and J by 3 bases, and 10 bases separated the two germline ends. The chain joins TRBV25-1 to TRBJ1-1; a possible D gene is TRBD1 (5 bases). The source of this sequence is a woman in her thirties in good health and CMV-seropositive. The sample consisted of PBMCs. The CDR3 DNA reads TGTGCCAGCAGTTGGGGGGGGGACACTGAAGCTTTCTTT. This gives the protein CASSWGGDTEAFF. Combining the CDR3 with reference TRBV25-1 and TRBJ1-1 gives the whole variable domain EADIYQTPRYLVIGTGKKITLECSQTMGHDKMYWYQQDPGMELHLIHYSYGVNSTEKGDLSSESTVSRIRTEHFPLTLESARPSHTSQYLCASSWGGDTEAFFGQGTRLTVV.